The 14 T cell receptor beta chains below were found in one sample sequenced in a study of human T cells and chemical hapten exposure. Time point specified: patch test 1, 2 weeks after DPC sensitization. Treatment: therapeutic diphenylcyclopropenone sensitization with weekly scalp DPC. One entry per CDR3 protein results from TCRdb running MiXCR on the RACE reads. Of 180,000 or so distinct CDR3 sequences in the sample, about 14% are singletons; the top ten hold 1.5% to 2%. Sample: whole blood, taken in connection with sensitization to the hapten diphenylcyclopropenone (DPC). Receptors were obtained from a woman aged 25-40 years with alopecia areata. Some clones in this sample may be carry-over from other donors' samples.

The table lists this clonotype with a few counts. V gene TRBV20-1 combines with J gene TRBJ2-2; TRBD2 aligns across 9 bases. The CDR3 contains 15 residues. CDR1 DFQATT and CDR2 SNEGSKA come from the germline V gene (reference sequence). V was clipped by 3 bases and J by 4 bases; unmatched bases: 6. The CDR3 DNA is TGCAGTGCTAGGTTGGGACTAGCAATCACCGGGGAGCTGTTTTTT. Its protein product is CSARLGLAITGELFF.

The V and J genes are TRBV6-5 and TRBJ1-1; D gene unclear. The CDR3 consists of 16 residues. Trimming removed 0 bases at V and 0 bases at J, with 11 bases between. Per germline, CDR1 MNHEY and CDR2 SVGAGI. This chain's CDR3 is CASSYSFPGVNTEAFF. CDR3 nucleotides: TGTGCCAGCAGTTACTCCTTCCCAGGTGTGAACACTGAAGCTTTCTTT.

This clonotype was seen at least ten times. The chain carries TRBV9 and TRBJ1-1; D is ambiguous. The ends were cut back, 0 bases at V and 3 bases at J, with 9 bases in the middle. CDR3 length: 14 amino acids. Germline V lookup: CDR1 SGDLS, CDR2 YYNGEE. DNA of the CDR3: TGTGCCAGCAGCGTAGAGGCAGAGCACACTGAAGCTTTCTTT. Its protein is CASSVEAEHTEAFF.

This clonotype was detected many times. The chain couples TRBV4-2 to TRBJ2-3; D could derive from TRBD1 or TRBD2 (6 bases each). This CDR3 comprises 14 residues. Germline-derived CDR1 and CDR2 are LGHNA and YNFKEQ. Between the trimmed V and J ends, which lost 4 bases and 6 bases, there was a span of 14 bases. This CDR3 reads CASSPEVGGDTQYF. The DNA of the CDR3 is TGTGCCAGCAGCCCCGAAGTAGGGGGGGATACGCAGTATTTT.

This clonotype was recorded a few times. V gene TRBV20-1 combines with J gene TRBJ2-1, with D perhaps TRBD1 or TRBD2 (5 bases each). CDR3 length: 11 residues. The germline V gene encodes CDR1 DFQATT and CDR2 SNEGSKA (reference sequence). The V end was cut by 1 base, the J end by 9 bases, with 7 bases between. For the CDR3, the DNA is TGCAGTGCTAGAGCCGGGACTGAGCAGTTCTTC. Amino acid sequence: CSARAGTEQFF.

Comments on this clonotype: A clone one base away is much larger, so this may be a read error. J is TRBJ2-7 and V is TRBV6-5; 8 nucleotides align to TRBD1. From germline, CDR1 is MNHEY and CDR2 SVGAGI. The trim removed 4 bases at V and 4 bases at J, leaving 9 bases unmatched. This CDR3 region has 15 residues. The CDR3 sequence is CASSSTGTGFYEQYF. The CDR3 DNA reads as TGTGCCAGCAGTTCAACCGGGACAGGCTTTTACGAGCAGTACTTC.

This clonotype was seen repeatedly, ten times or more. The chain joins TRBV20-1 to TRBJ1-1; no clear D gene. The germline V gene encodes CDR1 DFQATT and CDR2 SNEGSKA (reference sequence). There are 13 residues in the CDR3. V lost 3 bases and J 1 base, leaving 9 bases between the germline ends. The CDR3 DNA sequence: TGCAGTGCTAGTGATATCAGGAACACTGAAGCTTTCTTT. It specifies CSASDIRNTEAFF.

Only a few counts were recorded for this clonotype. The chain's CDR3 is CASSQIAGPYNEQFF. The CDR3 DNA follows: TGCGCCAGCAGCCAGATAGCAGGGCCGTACAATGAGCAGTTCTTC. The chain recombines TRBV4-1 with TRBJ2-1; TRBD1 might be the D (5 bases). The V end lost 3 bases, the J end lost 4 bases, and 13 bases lay between the germline ends. The CDR3 sequence is 15 residues long. Per the germline V gene, CDR1 is MGHRA and CDR2 is YSYEKL.

This rearrangement joins TRBV12-3 or TRBV12-4 to TRBJ2-1; 9 nucleotides agree with TRBD1. With V trimmed by 6 bases and J by 2 bases, 8 bases remained unmatched. The CDR3 covers 16 residues. The CDR3 coding sequence is TGTGCCAGCAGACAGGCCCGGGACAGGGCCTACAATGAGCAGTTCTTC. It translates to CASRQARDRAYNEQFF.

The chain links TRBV27 to TRBJ1-3, with D unresolved. This CDR3 spans 13 amino acids. V lost 5 bases and J lost 2, with 7 bases in between. Germline V CDR1 and CDR2: MNHEY, SMNVEV (reference sequence). The CDR3: CASSLFPGNTIYF. The CDR3 nucleotides are TGTGCCAGCAGTCTCTTCCCTGGAAACACCATATATTTT.

This clonotype was detected ten times or more. V usage is TRBV18 and J usage is TRBJ1-4; D not certain. This CDR3 is built from 13 residues. V was trimmed by 4 bases and J by 8 bases, leaving 11 bases between them. Germline loops: CDR1 KGHSH, CDR2 LQKENI. The CDR3: CASSLAAGEKLFF. CDR3 DNA sequence: TGTGCCAGCTCACTCGCGGCGGGAGAAAAACTGTTTTTT.

The rearrangement joins TRBV10-2 to TRBJ1-1; D might be TRBD1 (6 bases). Trimming cost V 7 bases and J 5 bases, with 14 bases left between them. This CDR3 is built from 13 residues. Looked up from germline, CDR1 is WSHSY and CDR2 is SAAADI. CDR3 residues: CASTLQGWTEAFF. CDR3 DNA sequence: TGCGCCAGCACCCTACAGGGATGGACTGAAGCTTTCTTT.

This clonotype was seen only once. The chain recombines TRBV29-1 with TRBJ1-4; no definite D call. V was pared by 5 bases and J by 4 bases, with 8 bases between. Per germline, CDR1 SQVTM and CDR2 ANQGSEA. This CDR3 has 12 residues. Here the CDR3 reads CSVPRLNEKLFF. In DNA form, the CDR3 reads TGCAGCGTTCCTCGGCTTAATGAAAAACTGTTTTTT.

This clonotype was seen a handful of times. This sequence joins TRBV19 and TRBJ2-5; 8 nucleotides match TRBD1. Germline V gene sequence: CDR1 LNHDA, CDR2 SQIVND (reference sequence). Trimming cost V 3 bases and J 3 bases; bases outside gene matches: 6. CDR3 length: 15 residues. The CDR3 protein is CASSIFTGGKETQYF. For the CDR3, the DNA is TGTGCCAGTAGTATCTTTACAGGGGGGAAAGAGACCCAGTACTTC.